This T cell receptor (beta chain) was captured by sequencing in a study of breast tumors, draining lymph nodes, adjacent tissues. Axillary draining lymph nodes of breast cancer patients supplied the node samples. This clonotype occurred many times. This CDR3 has 14 residues. The V end was cut by 3 bases, the J end by 2 bases, with 12 bases between. Germline CDR1 reads SGHTS; CDR2 reads YDEGEE. TCRdb passed the multiplex PCR reads through MiXCR, listing each CDR3 protein once. The data contain 200,000 or so distinct CDR3 sequences, 31% of them singletons. This chain uses TRBV5-8 with TRBJ2-7; D may be TRBD2 (5 bases). Sequenced material: axillary lymph node tissue. The receptor was derived from a female donor with breast cancer. Some clones in this sample may be carry-over from other donors' samples. The CDR3 coding sequence is TGTGCCAGCAGCTGGGGAGCAGGCACCTACGAGCAGTACTTC. The encoded protein is CASSWGAGTYEQYF.